One sample yielded the 9 T cell receptor beta chains listed below, sequenced in a study of T cells after yellow fever vaccination. TCRdb re-called the 5' RACE reads with MiXCR, one entry per CDR3 protein. The sample records around 330,000 distinct CDR3 sequences, around 3.6% being singletons. Here the sequenced sample was PBMCs, taken on the day of the yellow fever booster vaccination. The receptors come from a young man who received the YFV17D yellow fever vaccine.

This clonotype was seen only a few times. The chain is built from TRBV28 and TRBJ2-2; D remains ambiguous. V was cut by 6 bases and J by 7 bases, with 24 bases left in between. The CDR3 consists of 17 residues. The germline gives CDR1 MDHEN, CDR2 SYDVKM. CDR3 nucleotide sequence: TGTGCCAGCAGACACTTAAAGGGTTTTCAGGATGACGGGGAGCTGTTTTTT. This sequence encodes CASRHLKGFQDDGELFF.

This clonotype was found a few times. CDR3 coding DNA: TGCAGCGTTGGCGGGACTAACCCTCCAGATACGCAGTATTTT. Its protein is CSVGGTNPPDTQYF. This chain connects TRBV29-1 to TRBJ2-3; 7 bases map to TRBD2. CDR3 size: 14 residues. Germline CDR1 and CDR2: SQVTM and ANQGSEA. V lost 4 bases to trimming and J lost 4 bases; unmatched junction nucleotides: 8.

The chain carries TRBV2 and TRBJ2-4; D is perhaps TRBD1 (6 bases). Trimming took off 3 bases at V and 15 bases at J, with 21 bases between the two ends. Per germline, CDR1 SNHLY and CDR2 FYNNEI. The CDR3 totals 14 residues. The CDR3 protein is CASSEGHTARHRYF. In DNA, the CDR3 is TGTGCCAGCAGTGAGGGACACACAGCTCGCCACCGGTACTTC.

Only a few counts were recorded for this clonotype. This sequence joins TRBV2 and TRBJ2-7; D perhaps matches TRBD2 (5 bases). V dropped 7 bases and J dropped 1 base, with 8 bases sitting between them. Germline V gene data show CDR1 as SNHLY and CDR2 as FYNNEI. This CDR3 is built from 12 residues. The CDR3: CASTAESYEQYF. For the CDR3, the DNA is TGTGCCAGCACAGCGGAGTCCTACGAGCAGTACTTC.

This clonotype has ten or more counts. The chain links TRBV5-1 to TRBJ2-5; no clear D. CDR3 length equals 13 residues. Germline V gene lookup returns CDR1 SGHRS and CDR2 YFSETQ. V lost 4 bases to trimming and J lost 2 bases, with 9 bases between them. The CDR3 spells CASSGGRQETQYF. The CDR3, as DNA: TGCGCCAGCAGCGGCGGCCGGCAAGAGACCCAGTACTTC.

V is TRBV18 and J is TRBJ1-2; tentative D call: TRBD1 (5 bases). The V gene lost 3 bases and the J gene lost 3 bases, with 14 bases spanning the gap. The germline V gene has CDR1 KGHSH and CDR2 LQKENI. The CDR3 sequence is 15 residues long. The CDR3 coding sequence is TGTGCCAGCTCACCGCGCATTTCGGGGGACTATGGCTACACCTTC. It specifies CASSPRISGDYGYTF.

This clonotype was seen repeatedly, ten times or more. The V and J genes are TRBV19 and TRBJ2-3; 8 nucleotides align to TRBD1. The CDR3 runs to 15 residues. With 7 bases clipped from V and 6 bases from J, the junction kept 12 bases outside the gene matches. CDR1 is LNHDA, CDR2 SQIVND, per germline (reference sequence). The CDR3 bases are TGTGCCAGTACCACCGACAGGGGACGGACGGATACGCAGTATTTT. As protein: CASTTDRGRTDTQYF. The complete variable domain, with remaining parts taken from reference TRBV19 and TRBJ2-3, reads DGGITQSPKYLFRKEGQNVTLSCEQNLNHDAMYWYRQDPGQGLRLIYYSQIVNDFQKGDIAEGYSVSREKKESFPLTVTSAQKNPTAFYLCASTTDRGRTDTQYFGPGTRLTVL.

This clonotype has a count of ten or more. This sequence joins TRBV5-5 and TRBJ1-4; a possible D gene is TRBD1 (6 bases). This CDR3 contains 16 residues. Per germline, CDR1 SGHKS and CDR2 YYEKEE (reference sequence). The V end was cut by 4 bases, the J end by 0 bases, with 13 bases between. As DNA, the CDR3 is TGTGCCAGCAGCCCGGGACAACTCTCAACTAATGAAAAACTGTTTTTT. Translated: CASSPGQLSTNEKLFF.

This chain connects TRBV9 to TRBJ2-5; D is possibly TRBD1 (6 bases). The CDR3 contains 16 residues. The germline V gene has CDR1 SGDLS and CDR2 YYNGEE. Trimming left V 0 bases short and J 5 bases short, with 17 bases between. CDR3 sequence reads: CASSVGLGHEGETQYF. CDR3 sequence (DNA): TGTGCCAGCAGCGTAGGTTTGGGACATGAGGGTGAGACCCAGTACTTC.